This T cell receptor beta chain was identified during a study of control samples from healthy donors and cancer patients. Trimming pared 2 bases from V and 6 bases from J, leaving 13 bases between. Germline V CDR1 and CDR2: MNHEY, SVGAGI. CDR3 length: 15 amino acids. Assay used: immunoSEQ multiplex PCR; TCRdb lists only in-frame clones, some missing. The sample lists roughly 200,000 clones, around 94% seen once, with approximately 1.5% in the top ten. This clonotype originated in a man in his fifties in good health. This chain connects TRBV6-5 to TRBJ2-2; D perhaps matches TRBD1 (6 bases). Sequencing input: blood. CDR3 loop: CASSYMAGVAGELFF. In DNA, the CDR3 is TGTGCCAGCAGTTACATGGCAGGGGTGGCCGGGGAGCTGTTTTTT.